A single sample is the source of the 18 T cell receptor beta chains below, sequenced in a study of long-term antiretroviral therapy in people with HIV. Samples were assayed with immunoSEQ v3.0 at survey level. Clones were read by immunoSEQ multiplex PCR, and TCRdb kept only the in-frame ones, dropping some. This table holds fewer than 20,000 clones, less than 80% found once. The material sequenced was unsorted PBMCs, taken 1.5 years before starting antiretroviral therapy. The receptors were gathered from a woman between 50 and 59 years old with HIV.

V usage is TRBV5-4 and J usage is TRBJ2-2; 11 bases are shared with TRBD2. V lost 3 bases and J lost 1; bases outside the gene matches: 2. Looked up from germline, CDR1 is SGHNT and CDR2 is YYREEE (reference sequence). The CDR3 runs 16 residues. The CDR3 nucleotides are TGTGCCAGCAGCTCGCTAGCGGGGGGGAACACCGGGGAGCTGTTTTTT. Translated, it gives CASSSLAGGNTGELFF. The full variable domain, in which reference TRBV5-4 and TRBJ2-2 provide the parts outside the CDR3, is ETGVTQSPTHLIKTRGQQVTLRCSSQSGHNTVSWYQQALGQGPQFIFQYYREEENGRGNFPPRFSGLQFPNYSSELNVNALELDDSALYLCASSSLAGGNTGELFFGEGSRLTVL.

The rearrangement joins TRBV5-6 to TRBJ1-6; 9 bases are shared with TRBD1. Germline loops: CDR1 SGHDT, CDR2 YYEEEE. This CDR3 has 15 residues. The V segment lost 5 bases and the J segment 5 bases; nucleotides outside the gene matches: 5. DNA for the CDR3: TGTGCCAGCAGGTGGGGGGACAGGGATAATTCACCCCTCCACTTT. Its translation is CASRWGDRDNSPLHF.

CDR3 sequence (DNA): TGTGCCAGCAGCATCCACAGGGACACTGAAGCTTTCTTT. Protein sequence: CASSIHRDTEAFF. The chain combines TRBV7-3 with TRBJ1-1; D is perhaps TRBD1 (6 bases). Germline V gene data show CDR1 as SGHTA and CDR2 as FQGTGA. V was clipped by 5 bases and J by 3 bases, with 10 bases between them. The CDR3 extends over 13 amino acids.

V gene TRBV5-6 combines with J gene TRBJ1-2; D gene unclear. Trimming took 0 bases from V and 0 from J, leaving 12 bases between them. This CDR3 has 16 amino acids. From germline, CDR1 is SGHDT and CDR2 YYEEEE. CDR3 in amino acids: CASSLVSGTTNYGYTF. The CDR3 DNA sequence: TGTGCCAGCAGCTTGGTTTCAGGAACTACTAACTATGGCTACACCTTC.

V and J are TRBV5-3 and TRBJ1-6; TRBD1 matches at 8 bases. TRBV5-3 counts as an open reading frame of uncertain function. The CDR3 has 20 residues. V dropped 0 bases and J dropped 9; count of bases not matched to a gene: 20. The CDR3 DNA reads as TGTGCCAGAAGCTTGGTGTCAGGGGGCCTCCTTACGTGGGGTGGTTCACCCCTCCACTTT. It translates to CARSLVSGGLLTWGGSPLHF.

The sample holds a few counts of this clone. The rearrangement uses TRBV7-9 and TRBJ1-6; D remains ambiguous. Trimming cost V 5 bases and J 9 bases, with 11 bases left between them. CDR3 length equals 13 residues. Germline lookup yields CDR1 SEHNR and CDR2 FQNEAQ (reference sequence). CDR3 DNA sequence: TGTGCCAGCAGCCTTAGGACGGGTTCACCCCTCCACTTT. This gives the protein CASSLRTGSPLHF.

This chain connects TRBV18 to TRBJ2-7; D is perhaps TRBD1 (6 bases). V lost 3 bases and J lost 3, with 15 bases in between. The CDR3 spans 15 residues. Germline assignment: CDR1 KGHSH and CDR2 LQKENI. CDR3 region: CASSPSQGPYYEQYF. CDR3 nucleotides: TGTGCCAGCTCACCGAGCCAGGGGCCGTACTACGAGCAGTACTTC.

This chain links TRBV11-2 with TRBJ2-7; 8 positions agree with TRBD1. The CDR3 length is 14 residues. Germline trimming cut 7 bases from V and 3 bases from J; bases unmatched to any gene: 8. Germline V CDR1 and CDR2: SGHAT, FQNNGV. The DNA for the CDR3 is TGTGCCAGCAAGATACAGGGGGGAAACTACGAGCAGTACTTC. The encoded protein is CASKIQGGNYEQYF.

The rearrangement links TRBV27 to TRBJ2-7; D not certain. The CDR3 totals 13 residues. Germline V CDR1 and CDR2: MNHEY, SMNVEV (reference sequence). V shed 0 bases and J shed 6 bases, with 9 bases lying between them. The chain's CDR3 is CASSLSPVGEQYF. The CDR3 region has the DNA TGTGCCAGCAGTTTATCCCCCGTAGGCGAGCAGTACTTC.

The CDR3 region is CASSEARGQFF. The DNA of the CDR3 is TGTGCCAGCAGTGAAGCGCGGGGGCAGTTCTTC. The chain joins TRBV6-1 to TRBJ2-1; a possible D gene is TRBD2 (6 bases). Germline V CDR1 and CDR2: MNHNS, SASEGT. Deletions cut 0 bases from V and 12 bases from J, with 6 bases between. The CDR3 consists of 11 residues.

CDR3 loop: CASSPSRGGGYNEQFF. In DNA, the CDR3 is TGTGCCAGCAGCCCCAGCAGAGGGGGCGGGTACAATGAGCAGTTCTTC. The chain recombines TRBV9 with TRBJ2-1, with 7 bases lining up with TRBD1. Per germline, CDR1 SGDLS and CDR2 YYNGEE. CDR3 length: 16 residues. Losses at the gene ends were 4 bases for V and 4 bases for J; bases not matched to a gene: 11.

The chain carries TRBV30 and TRBJ2-7; D assignment may be TRBD1 or TRBD2 (5 bases each). The CDR3 is made up of 13 amino acids. The V end was cut by 4 bases, the J end by 4 bases, with 14 bases between. Looked up from germline, CDR1 is GTSNPN and CDR2 is SVGIG (reference sequence). Written as DNA, the CDR3 is TGTGCCTGGAACCGGGACGGTCGATACGAGCAGTACTTC. Amino acids: CAWNRDGRYEQYF.

The chain carries TRBV27 and TRBJ2-5; 8 bases are shared with TRBD1. V lost 5 bases and J lost 5; bases outside the gene matches: 7. CDR1 and CDR2 (germline): MNHEY, SMNVEV (reference sequence). The CDR3 consists of 14 residues. The CDR3 reads CASSLGQGRETQYF. The CDR3 region has the DNA TGTGCCAGCAGTCTAGGACAGGGTAGGGAGACCCAGTACTTC.

This clone qualifies as medium-sized. The chain links TRBV29-1 to TRBJ1-2, with D possibly matching TRBD1 (6 bases). CDR3 length: 13 amino acids. Germline V gene lookup returns CDR1 SQVTM and CDR2 ANQGSEA. With 7 bases removed from V and 5 bases from J, the gap between germline ends came to 17 bases. CDR3 amino acids: CSAEGGERYGYTF. The CDR3 DNA is TGCAGCGCGGAAGGGGGGGAGAGGTATGGCTACACCTTC. Drawing the rest from reference TRBV29-1 and TRBJ1-2, the complete variable domain is SAVISQKPSRDICQRGTSLTIQCQVDSQVTMMFWYRQQPGQSLTLIATANQGSEATYESGFVIDKFPISRPNLTFSTLTVSNMSPEDSSIYLCSAEGGERYGYTFGSGTRLTVV.

V usage is TRBV7-6 and J usage is TRBJ1-5, with unresolved D. Germline-derived CDR1 and CDR2 are SGHVS and FNYEAQ. The V gene lost 2 bases and the J gene lost 3 bases, with 20 bases spanning the gap. This CDR3 spans 18 amino acids. This CDR3 is CASSLRPRVNRDNQPQHF. The CDR3 DNA is TGTGCCAGCAGCTTACGGCCTAGGGTCAATCGTGACAATCAGCCCCAGCATTTT.

This clone came up a few times. The genes are TRBV4-1 and TRBJ2-7; 9 positions match TRBD1. This CDR3 comprises 17 residues. Losses at the gene ends were 0 bases for V and 2 bases for J; bases not matched to a gene: 8. From germline, CDR1 is MGHRA and CDR2 YSYEKL. Here the CDR3 DNA reads TGCGCCAGCAGCCAAGAGGCGGTGGGACAGGGAGCCTACGAGCAGTACTTC. It translates to CASSQEAVGQGAYEQYF.

In its sample, this clone was seen once. This chain uses TRBV29-1 with TRBJ2-7, with TRBD1 matching over 8 bases. Germline-derived CDR1 and CDR2 are SQVTM and ANQGSEA. The CDR3 consists of 14 residues. V lost 2 bases to trimming and J lost 5 bases; unmatched junction nucleotides: 8. The CDR3 bases are TGCAGCGTTGAATCCCGGACAGGGAAAAACGAGCAGTACTTC. As protein: CSVESRTGKNEQYF.

This clone was counted once. The J gene is TRBJ2-3, the V gene TRBV7-9, with 14 bases identical to TRBD2. V dropped 5 bases and J dropped 3; count of bases not matched to a gene: 4. Germline CDR1 is SEHNR and CDR2 is FQNEAQ (reference sequence). CDR3 length: 16 residues. CDR3 protein: CASSPWTSGGTDTQYF. In DNA, the CDR3 is TGTGCCAGCAGCCCTTGGACTAGCGGGGGGACAGATACGCAGTATTTT.